This T cell receptor beta chain comes out of a study of shared clonotypes between healthy human individuals. This clone was observed a single time. The germline gives CDR1 KGHSH, CDR2 LQKENI. V was shortened by 5 bases and J by 3 bases, with 11 bases between the two germline ends. The CDR3 contains 13 residues. The assay was immunoSEQ multiplex PCR, and TCRdb's table has in-frame clones only and misses some. The table shows more than 400,000 clones, with around 96% occurring only once. The chain carries TRBV18 and TRBJ2-7; D gene uncertain. This sequence was found in a woman in her twenties or thirties in good health. Sequencing was performed on naive CD4+ T cells sorted from blood. As to subset: CD45RA+ positively selected. The DNA of the CDR3 is TGTGCCAGCTCATCAGGATTGGACTACGAGCAGTACTTC. Amino acid sequence: CASSSGLDYEQYF.